The 20 T cell receptor beta chains in this list originate from one sample, sequenced in a study of T cell responses to AZD1222 COVID-19 vaccine (dated by TCRdb to the early 2020s). Libraries were built with the immunoSEQ multiplex PCR assay. This is the immuneACCESS table as TCRdb keeps it, with only in-frame sequences that have V and J called. A part of the clones is gone; compared with another copy, unresolved V genes explain less than half, and the rest is unexplained. Counted in this sample were around 210,000 clones; 90% to 95% of them appeared once. Around 1.7% of the sample lies in the top ten. The label giving this sample's time point can be read as: about 28 days (+/-7) after the second vaccine dose. In the paper's terms, the treatment or condition label means: meningococcal conjugate vaccine given as trial control. The material was peripheral blood, obtained 28 days after the second dose of the MenACWY control vaccine. The receptors were gathered from an adult who received the MenACWY meningococcal vaccine as a control.

This rearrangement joins TRBV6-4 to TRBJ2-1; D uncertain. The CDR3 extends over 11 amino acids. Germline CDR1 MRHNA, CDR2 SNTAGT. Trimming removed 5 bases from V and 9 bases from J, with 8 bases in between. The CDR3 region has the DNA TGTGCCAGCAGTCATTCCGGTGAGCAGTTCTTC. Protein product: CASSHSGEQFF.

The genes are TRBV6-5 and TRBJ1-6; D call uncertain. Germline CDR1 and CDR2: MNHEY and SVGAGI. The CDR3 extends over 15 amino acids. Trimming stripped 6 bases from V and 5 bases from J, with 14 bases between. The CDR3 DNA is TGTGCCAGCAGACCATTCGGGAGAAATAATTCACCCCTCCACTTT. This codes for CASRPFGRNNSPLHF.

This rearrangement joins TRBV29-1 to TRBJ2-2, with TRBD2 matching 10 bases. After removal of 4 bases from V and 8 bases from J, the junction contained 13 bases not matched to a gene. This CDR3 spans 16 amino acids. Germline-derived CDR1 and CDR2 are SQVTM and ANQGSEA. The CDR3 DNA sequence: TGCAGCGTTGTAGCTTGGGCTAGCGGGAGCATGGGGGAGCTGTTTTTT. It specifies CSVVAWASGSMGELFF.

This clone was recorded once. The chain has TRBV14 and TRBJ2-1; D ambiguous. The CDR3 loop spans 17 amino acids. CDR1 is SGHDN, CDR2 FVKESK, per germline. Trimming removed 4 bases from V and 9 bases from J, with 25 bases in between. The CDR3 here is CASSPGISTLLSIEQFF. In DNA, the CDR3 is TGTGCCAGCAGCCCCGGTATTTCGACACTACTTTCGATTGAGCAGTTCTTC.

The rearrangement uses TRBV7-9 and TRBJ2-7; D possibly uses TRBD1 or TRBD2 (5 bases each). This CDR3 has 12 residues. V shed 5 bases and J shed 6 bases, with 11 bases lying between them. CDR1 is SEHNR, CDR2 FQNEAQ, per germline (reference sequence). For the CDR3, the DNA is TGTGCCAGCAGCCCAGGGAGTCTCGAGCAGTACTTC. It yields the protein CASSPGSLEQYF.

The V and J genes are TRBV5-4 and TRBJ1-4; D is ambiguous. CDR3 length: 15 amino acids. Germline V gives CDR1 SGHNT, CDR2 YYREEE (reference sequence). V dropped 4 bases and J dropped 2 bases, with 12 bases sitting between them. The CDR3 DNA reads as TGTGCCAGCAGCCCGGAGCTGGGGACTAATGAAAAACTGTTTTTT. Its protein product is CASSPELGTNEKLFF.

This chain links TRBV15 with TRBJ1-4; D is perhaps TRBD1 (6 bases). This CDR3 is built from 15 residues. The V gene's germline CDR1 is LNHNV and CDR2 YYDKDF (reference sequence). Trimming removed 5 bases from V and 7 bases from J, with 17 bases in between. CDR3: CATSASSGGGEKLFF. CDR3 DNA sequence: TGTGCCACCAGCGCCTCTTCGGGGGGCGGTGAAAAACTGTTTTTT. The whole variable domain, filled in from reference TRBV15 and TRBJ1-4, reads DAMVIQNPRYQVTQFGKPVTLSCSQTLNHNVMYWYQQKSSQAPKLLFHYYDKDFNNEADTPDNFQSRRPNTSFCFLDIRSPGLGDTAMYLCATSASSGGGEKLFFGSGTQLSVL.

This rearrangement joins TRBV30 to TRBJ1-5; TRBD1 matches 7 bases. The CDR3 spans 17 residues. In germline, CDR1 is GTSNPN, CDR2 SVGIG (reference sequence). Losses at the gene ends were 0 bases for V and 0 bases for J; bases not matched to a gene: 8. CDR3 loop: CAWSVPATGYSNQPQHF. The CDR3 region has the DNA TGTGCCTGGAGTGTACCCGCGACAGGGTATAGCAATCAGCCCCAGCATTTT.

The chain combines TRBV3-1 (or the pseudogene TRBV3-2) with TRBJ2-5; no clear D gene. V lost 0 bases, J lost 5 bases, and 10 bases lay in between. CDR3 size: 14 residues. Germline V lookup: CDR1 LGHDT, CDR2 YNNKEL (reference sequence). CDR3 amino acids: CASSQDPARETQYF. DNA of the CDR3: TGTGCCAGCAGCCAAGATCCAGCACGGGAGACCCAGTACTTC.

V and J are TRBV2 and TRBJ1-1; D not resolved. CDR1 and CDR2 (germline): SNHLY, FYNNEI. This CDR3 spans 13 amino acids. V gave up 3 bases and J gave up 4 bases, with 9 bases separating them. The CDR3, as DNA: TGTGCCAGCAGTGAGTCGGGAGGCACTGAAGCTTTCTTT. Amino acid sequence: CASSESGGTEAFF.

The CDR3 coding sequence is TGTGCCATCAGTGAAGGACAGGGGGGTGAAAAACTGTTTTTT. Encoded protein: CAISEGQGGEKLFF. The V and J genes are TRBV10-3 and TRBJ1-4; the match to TRBD1 covers 10 bases. Trimming at V came to 3 bases and at J to 7 bases, leaving 2 bases not matched to a gene. CDR3 length equals 14 residues. The germline CDR1 and CDR2 sequences are ENHRY and SYGVKD.

The V and J genes are TRBV19 and TRBJ1-2; D is unresolved. Per germline, CDR1 LNHDA and CDR2 SQIVND (reference sequence). The germline V and J ends were trimmed by 1 base and 4 bases, with 10 bases remaining between them. This CDR3 region has 14 residues. The CDR3 here is CASSIGVASYGYTF. The CDR3, as DNA: TGTGCCAGTAGTATAGGAGTGGCCAGCTATGGCTACACCTTC.

The CDR3 loop reads CASSLRSRGGYEQYF. CDR3 DNA: TGTGCCAGCAGCTTACGCTCAAGAGGGGGCTACGAGCAGTACTTC. The chain has TRBV7-8 and TRBJ2-7; D is possibly TRBD1 (6 bases). V was pared by 2 bases and J by 3 bases, with 14 bases between. Germline V gives CDR1 SGHVS, CDR2 FQNEAQ. The CDR3 contains 15 residues.

This chain uses TRBV2 with TRBJ2-2; D is possibly TRBD1 (7 bases). The CDR3 length is 14 residues. CDR1 is SNHLY and CDR2 is FYNNEI in the germline V gene. Trimming took 8 bases from V and 4 from J, leaving 14 bases between them. CDR3 sequence reads: CASRRGPGTGELFF. The CDR3 DNA is TGTGCCAGCCGGAGGGGGCCGGGCACCGGGGAGCTGTTTTTT.

This chain connects TRBV6-2 or TRBV6-3 to TRBJ1-1; TRBD1 matches 7 bases. The CDR3 consists of 17 residues. CDR1 and CDR2 (germline): MNHEY, SVGEGT. V dropped 2 bases and J dropped 1; count of bases not matched to a gene: 10. CDR3 region: CASSYGQAYEKNTEAFF. The DNA of the CDR3 is TGTGCCAGCAGTTACGGACAGGCCTATGAAAAGAACACTGAAGCTTTCTTT.

The V gene is TRBV19, the J gene TRBJ2-2; 11 bases map to TRBD2. After removal of 5 bases from V and 2 bases from J, the junction contained 4 bases not matched to a gene. CDR1 and CDR2 (germline): LNHDA, SQIVND (reference sequence). The CDR3 runs to 16 residues. DNA for the CDR3: TGTGCCAGTAGTCTTCTAGCGGGAGGTAACACCGGGGAGCTGTTTTTT. This sequence encodes CASSLLAGGNTGELFF.

This clone has a single count. V is TRBV7-2 and J is TRBJ2-5; D is possibly TRBD1 or TRBD2 (6 bases each). V was clipped by 5 bases and J by 7 bases, with 17 bases between them. Germline CDR1 is SGHTA and CDR2 is FQGNSA. This CDR3 comprises 14 residues. The CDR3 DNA is TGTGCCAGCAGCCCCGGGGGCGGGCGTTGGACCCAGTACTTC. Translation gives CASSPGGGRWTQYF.

The chain uses TRBV30 and TRBJ2-5, with D perhaps matching TRBD2 (6 bases). The V gene lost 4 bases and the J gene lost 4 bases, with 16 bases spanning the gap. The length of the CDR3 is 14 residues. Germline CDR1 and CDR2: GTSNPN and SVGIG (reference sequence). In DNA form, the CDR3 reads TGTGCCTGGACCCGGGACTCCTCGCTAGAGACCCAGTACTTC. This encodes CAWTRDSSLETQYF. Filled out from reference TRBV30 and TRBJ2-5, the complete variable domain reads SQTIHQWPATLVQPVGSPLSLECTVEGTSNPNLYWYRQAAGRGLQLLFYSVGIGQISSEVPQNLSASRPQDRQFILSSKKLLLSDSGFYLCAWTRDSSLETQYFGPGTRLLVL.

The chain couples TRBV7-2 to TRBJ2-3; 7 positions match TRBD1. The CDR3 runs 15 residues. Germline trimming cut 6 bases from V and 2 bases from J; bases unmatched to any gene: 8. CDR1 and CDR2 from the germline V gene are SGHTA and FQGNSA. For the CDR3, the DNA is TGTGCCAGCAGGTCTCGACAGGGCCCCACAGATACGCAGTATTTT. It codes for CASRSRQGPTDTQYF.

This chain uses TRBV18 with TRBJ1-2; the D is unclear. Between the trimmed V and J ends, which lost 2 bases and 2 bases, there was a span of 12 bases. This CDR3 spans 15 amino acids. Germline assignment: CDR1 KGHSH and CDR2 LQKENI. The CDR3 nucleotides are TGTGCCAGCTCACCATCCAACGGGTTAAACTATGGCTACACCTTC. Its protein is CASSPSNGLNYGYTF.